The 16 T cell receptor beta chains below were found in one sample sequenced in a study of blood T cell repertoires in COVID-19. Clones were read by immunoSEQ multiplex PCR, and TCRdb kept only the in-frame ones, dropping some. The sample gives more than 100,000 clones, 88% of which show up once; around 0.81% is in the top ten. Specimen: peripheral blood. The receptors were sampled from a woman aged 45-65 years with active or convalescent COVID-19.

The CDR3 nucleotides read TGTGCCAGCTCACCATCGGTTTGGTTAGCTGGAAACACCATATATTTT. It yields the protein CASSPSVWLAGNTIYF. The gene calls are TRBV18 and TRBJ1-3; D unclear. Looked up from germline, CDR1 is KGHSH and CDR2 is LQKENI. The CDR3 is 16 amino acids. Between the trimmed V and J ends, which lost 2 bases and 2 bases, there was a span of 13 bases.

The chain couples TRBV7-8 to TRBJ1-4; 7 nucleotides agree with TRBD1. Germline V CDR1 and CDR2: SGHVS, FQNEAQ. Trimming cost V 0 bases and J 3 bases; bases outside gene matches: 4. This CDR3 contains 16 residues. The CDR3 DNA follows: TGTGCCAGCAGCTTAGCGAGGGGGCTGGCTAATGAAAAACTGTTTTTT. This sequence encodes CASSLARGLANEKLFF.

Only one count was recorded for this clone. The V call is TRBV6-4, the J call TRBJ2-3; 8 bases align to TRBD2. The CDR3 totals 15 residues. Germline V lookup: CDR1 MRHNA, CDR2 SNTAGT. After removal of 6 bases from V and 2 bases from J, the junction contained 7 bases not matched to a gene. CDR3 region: CASRGIAGTTDTQYF. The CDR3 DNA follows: TGTGCCAGCAGGGGTATAGCGGGAACCACAGATACGCAGTATTTT.

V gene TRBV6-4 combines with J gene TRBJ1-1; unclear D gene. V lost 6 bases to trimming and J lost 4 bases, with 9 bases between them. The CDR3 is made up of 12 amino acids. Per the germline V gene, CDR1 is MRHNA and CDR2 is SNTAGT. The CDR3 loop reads CASRSLSTEAFF. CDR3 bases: TGTGCCAGCAGGTCCTTGTCCACTGAAGCTTTCTTT.

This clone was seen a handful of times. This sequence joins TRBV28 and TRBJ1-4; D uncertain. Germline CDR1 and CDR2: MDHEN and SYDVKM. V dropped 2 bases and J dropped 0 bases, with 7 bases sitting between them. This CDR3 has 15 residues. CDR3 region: CASSLRTATNEKLFF. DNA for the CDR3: TGTGCCAGCAGTTTAAGAACAGCAACTAATGAAAAACTGTTTTTT.

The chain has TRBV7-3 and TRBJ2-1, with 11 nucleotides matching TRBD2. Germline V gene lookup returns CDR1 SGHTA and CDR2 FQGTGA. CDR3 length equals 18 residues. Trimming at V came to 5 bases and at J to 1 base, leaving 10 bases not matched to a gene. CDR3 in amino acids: CASSPRGSGRVSYNEQFF. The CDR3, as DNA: TGTGCCAGCAGCCCCCGCGGTAGCGGGAGGGTATCCTACAATGAGCAGTTCTTC.

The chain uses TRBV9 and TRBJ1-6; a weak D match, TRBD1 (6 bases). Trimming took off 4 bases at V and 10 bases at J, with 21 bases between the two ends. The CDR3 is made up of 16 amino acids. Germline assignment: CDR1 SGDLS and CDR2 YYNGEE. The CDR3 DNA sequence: TGTGCCAGCAGCCCCGAGGGCTGGGGGGGGCGCTCACCCCTCCACTTT. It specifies CASSPEGWGGRSPLHF.

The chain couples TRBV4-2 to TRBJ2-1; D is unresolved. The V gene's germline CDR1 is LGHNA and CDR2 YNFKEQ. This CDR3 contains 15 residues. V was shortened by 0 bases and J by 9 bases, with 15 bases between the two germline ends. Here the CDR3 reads CASSQENLDTGEQFF. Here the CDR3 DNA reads TGTGCCAGCAGCCAAGAGAATCTAGATACCGGTGAGCAGTTCTTC.

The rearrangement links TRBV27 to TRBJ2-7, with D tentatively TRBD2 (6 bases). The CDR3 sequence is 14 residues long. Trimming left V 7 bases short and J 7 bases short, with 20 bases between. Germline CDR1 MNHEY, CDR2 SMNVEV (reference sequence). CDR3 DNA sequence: TGTGCCAGCAACCCCGGGACTGGGATGGGGGAGCAGTACTTC. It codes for CASNPGTGMGEQYF.

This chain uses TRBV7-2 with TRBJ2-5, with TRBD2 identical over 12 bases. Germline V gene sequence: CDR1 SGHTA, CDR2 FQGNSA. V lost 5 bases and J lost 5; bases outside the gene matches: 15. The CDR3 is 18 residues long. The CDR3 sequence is CASSPKRLAGGYSETQYF. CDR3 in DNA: TGTGCCAGCAGCCCAAAGCGGCTAGCGGGAGGGTATTCGGAGACCCAGTACTTC.

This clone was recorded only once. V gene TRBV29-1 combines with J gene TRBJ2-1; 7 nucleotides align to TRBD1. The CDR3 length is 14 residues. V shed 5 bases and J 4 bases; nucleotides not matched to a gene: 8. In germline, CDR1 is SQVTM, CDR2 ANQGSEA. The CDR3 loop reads CSVQTLQGYNEQFF. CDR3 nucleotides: TGCAGCGTTCAGACTTTACAGGGGTACAATGAGCAGTTCTTC.

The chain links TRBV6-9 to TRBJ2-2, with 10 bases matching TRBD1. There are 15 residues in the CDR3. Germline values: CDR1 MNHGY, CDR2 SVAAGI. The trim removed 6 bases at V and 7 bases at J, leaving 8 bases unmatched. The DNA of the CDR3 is TGTGCCAGCAGGGTTCCGGGACAGGGGTTCGGGGAGCTGTTTTTT. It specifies CASRVPGQGFGELFF.

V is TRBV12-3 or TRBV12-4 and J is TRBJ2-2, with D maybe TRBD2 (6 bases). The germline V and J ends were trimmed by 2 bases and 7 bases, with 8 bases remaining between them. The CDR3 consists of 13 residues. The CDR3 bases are TGTGCCAGCAGTTTACGGGAGTTCGGGGAGCTGTTTTTT. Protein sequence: CASSLREFGELFF.

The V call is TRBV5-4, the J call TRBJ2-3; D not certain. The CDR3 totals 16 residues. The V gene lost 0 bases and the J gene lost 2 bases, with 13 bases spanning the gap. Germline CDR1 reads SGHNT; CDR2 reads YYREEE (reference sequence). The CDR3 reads CASSLGVFQNTDTQYF. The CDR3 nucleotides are TGTGCCAGCAGCTTGGGTGTTTTCCAAAACACAGATACGCAGTATTTT.

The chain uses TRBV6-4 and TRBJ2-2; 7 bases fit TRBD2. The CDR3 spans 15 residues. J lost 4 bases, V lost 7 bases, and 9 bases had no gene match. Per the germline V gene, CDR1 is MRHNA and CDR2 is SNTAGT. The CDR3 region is CASTISGIGTGELFF. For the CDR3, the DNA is TGTGCCAGCACCATAAGCGGGATCGGCACCGGGGAGCTGTTTTTT.

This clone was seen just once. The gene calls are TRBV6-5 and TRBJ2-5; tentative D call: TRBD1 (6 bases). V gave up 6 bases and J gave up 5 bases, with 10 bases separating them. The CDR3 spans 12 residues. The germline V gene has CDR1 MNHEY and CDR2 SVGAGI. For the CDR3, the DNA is TGTGCCAGCAGGACAGGTTTGGAGACCCAGTACTTC. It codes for CASRTGLETQYF.